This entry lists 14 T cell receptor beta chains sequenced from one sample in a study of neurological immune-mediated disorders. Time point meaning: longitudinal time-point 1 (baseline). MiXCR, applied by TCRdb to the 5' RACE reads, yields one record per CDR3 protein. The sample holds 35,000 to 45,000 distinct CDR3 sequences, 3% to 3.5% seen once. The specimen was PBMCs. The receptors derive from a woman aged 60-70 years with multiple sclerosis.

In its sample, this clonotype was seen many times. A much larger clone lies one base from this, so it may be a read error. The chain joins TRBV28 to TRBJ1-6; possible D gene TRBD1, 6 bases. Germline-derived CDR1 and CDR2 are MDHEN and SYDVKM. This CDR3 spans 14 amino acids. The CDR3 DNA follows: TGTGCCAGCAGCGCAGGGGCGGGGAATTCACCCCTCAACTTT. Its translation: CASSAGAGNSPLNF.

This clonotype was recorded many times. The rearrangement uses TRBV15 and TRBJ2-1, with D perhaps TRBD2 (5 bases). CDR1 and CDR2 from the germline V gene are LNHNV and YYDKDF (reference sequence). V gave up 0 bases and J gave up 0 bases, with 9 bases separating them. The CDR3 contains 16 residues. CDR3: CATSRDIGSSYNEQFF. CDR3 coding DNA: TGTGCCACCAGCAGAGATATAGGGAGCTCCTACAATGAGCAGTTCTTC.

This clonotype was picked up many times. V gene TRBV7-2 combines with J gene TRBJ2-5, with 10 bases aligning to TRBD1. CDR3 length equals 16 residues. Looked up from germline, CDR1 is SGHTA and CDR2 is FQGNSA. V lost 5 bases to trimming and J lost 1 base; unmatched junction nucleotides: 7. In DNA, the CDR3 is TGTGCCAGCAGCGCCCGGGACAGGGGAGGCCAAGAGACCCAGTACTTC. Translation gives CASSARDRGGQETQYF.

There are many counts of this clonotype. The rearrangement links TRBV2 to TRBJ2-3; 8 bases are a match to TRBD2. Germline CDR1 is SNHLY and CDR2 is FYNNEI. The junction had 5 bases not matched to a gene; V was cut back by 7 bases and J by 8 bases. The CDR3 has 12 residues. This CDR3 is CASTLAGSTQYF. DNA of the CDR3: TGTGCCAGCACTTTAGCGGGGAGTACGCAGTATTTT.

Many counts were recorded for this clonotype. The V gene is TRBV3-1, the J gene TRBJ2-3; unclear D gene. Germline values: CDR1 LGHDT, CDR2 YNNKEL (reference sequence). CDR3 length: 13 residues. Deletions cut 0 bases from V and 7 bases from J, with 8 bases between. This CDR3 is CASSQDTPNTQYF. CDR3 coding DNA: TGTGCCAGCAGCCAAGATACCCCTAATACGCAGTATTTT.

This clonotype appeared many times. This chain's CDR3 is CASSSAGLAVFTDTQYF. The CDR3, as DNA: TGTGCCAGCAGTTCCGCGGGACTAGCAGTATTCACAGATACGCAGTATTTT. V is TRBV6-5 and J is TRBJ2-3, with 9 nucleotides matching TRBD2. CDR3 length: 17 residues. Trimming cost V 4 bases and J 2 bases; bases outside gene matches: 10. CDR1 is MNHEY, CDR2 SVGAGI, per germline.

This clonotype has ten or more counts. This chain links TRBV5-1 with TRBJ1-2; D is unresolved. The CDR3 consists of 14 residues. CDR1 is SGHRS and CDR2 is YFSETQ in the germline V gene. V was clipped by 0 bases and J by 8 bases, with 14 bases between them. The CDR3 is CASSLGTPGVGYTF. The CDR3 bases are TGCGCCAGCAGCTTGGGCACGCCGGGAGTAGGCTACACCTTC.

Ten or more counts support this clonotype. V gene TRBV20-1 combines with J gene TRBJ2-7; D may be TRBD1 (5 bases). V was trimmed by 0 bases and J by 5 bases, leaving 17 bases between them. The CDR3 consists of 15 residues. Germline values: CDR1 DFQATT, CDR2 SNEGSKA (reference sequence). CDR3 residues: CSARDYQGKVHEQYF. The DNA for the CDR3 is TGCAGTGCTAGAGATTACCAGGGAAAAGTCCACGAGCAGTACTTC.

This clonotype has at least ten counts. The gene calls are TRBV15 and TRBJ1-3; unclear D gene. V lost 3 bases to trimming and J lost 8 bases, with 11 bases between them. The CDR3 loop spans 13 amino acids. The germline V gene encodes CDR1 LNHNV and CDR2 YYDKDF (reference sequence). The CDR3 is CATSSGVRDTIYF. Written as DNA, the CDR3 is TGTGCCACCAGCAGCGGGGTTAGGGACACCATATATTTT.

Here the CDR3 reads CASMGETQYF. Written as DNA, the CDR3 is TGTGCCAGTATGGGTGAGACCCAGTACTTC. The chain links TRBV19 to TRBJ2-5; no reliable D call. CDR1 LNHDA and CDR2 SQIVND come from the germline V gene (reference sequence). The CDR3 totals 10 residues. V dropped 7 bases and J dropped 5 bases, with 5 bases sitting between them.

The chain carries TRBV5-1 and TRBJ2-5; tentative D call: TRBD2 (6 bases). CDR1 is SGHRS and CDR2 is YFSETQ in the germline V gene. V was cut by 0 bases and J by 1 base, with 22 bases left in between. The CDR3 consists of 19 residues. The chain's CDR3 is CASSLASGGPSTTQETQYF. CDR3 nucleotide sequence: TGCGCCAGCAGCTTGGCCTCCGGAGGGCCCTCAACCACCCAAGAGACCCAGTACTTC.

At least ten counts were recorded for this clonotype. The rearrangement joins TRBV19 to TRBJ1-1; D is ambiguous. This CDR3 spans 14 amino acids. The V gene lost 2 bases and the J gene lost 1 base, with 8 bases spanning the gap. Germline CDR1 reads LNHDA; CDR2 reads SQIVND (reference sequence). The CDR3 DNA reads TGTGCCAGTAGTATAAGGGCAACGAACACTGAAGCTTTCTTT. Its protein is CASSIRATNTEAFF.

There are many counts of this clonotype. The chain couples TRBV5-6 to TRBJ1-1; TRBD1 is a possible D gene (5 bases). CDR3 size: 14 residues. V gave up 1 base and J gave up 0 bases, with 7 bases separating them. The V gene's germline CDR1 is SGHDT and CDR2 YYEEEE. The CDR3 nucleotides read TGTGCCAGCAGCTTGTTAGGGGTGAACACTGAAGCTTTCTTT. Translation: CASSLLGVNTEAFF.

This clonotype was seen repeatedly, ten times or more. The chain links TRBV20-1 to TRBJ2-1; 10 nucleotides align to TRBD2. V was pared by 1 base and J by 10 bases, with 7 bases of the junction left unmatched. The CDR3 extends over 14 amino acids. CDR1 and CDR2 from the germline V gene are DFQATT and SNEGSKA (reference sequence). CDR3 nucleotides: TGCAGTGCTAGAGGGACTAGCGGCCCGAACGAGCAGTTCTTC. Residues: CSARGTSGPNEQFF.